Following are 32 T cell receptor beta chains from one sample sequenced in a study of cytomegalovirus exposure and HLA in healthy donors. With 60 Vbeta and 13 Jbeta primers, the PCR was carried out. Measured with immunoSEQ multiplex PCR; TCRdb has only the in-frame clones, and not every one. This sample carries some 47,000 clones, with 2% to 2.5% going to the ten biggest clones. The sample was PBMCs. The receptor source for this set is a woman in her 40s in good health and CMV-seronegative.

The rearrangement uses TRBV6-1 and TRBJ1-2; D uncertain. V lost 5 bases and J 7 bases, leaving 14 bases between the germline ends. From germline, CDR1 is MNHNS and CDR2 SASEGT. This CDR3 has 13 residues. CDR3 DNA sequence: TGTGCCAGCAGTCTAAGCAGGTACTCTGGCTACACCTTC. This gives the protein CASSLSRYSGYTF.

Comment on this clone: This sample includes further DNA sequences coding for the same CDR3. This rearrangement joins TRBV30 to TRBJ1-5; D gene ambiguous. Germline lookup yields CDR1 GTSNPN and CDR2 SVGIG (reference sequence). The ends were cut back, 1 base at V and 2 bases at J, with 6 bases in the middle. The CDR3 is 13 amino acids. CDR3 amino acids: CAWSGQGNQPQHF. The CDR3 DNA reads TGTGCCTGGAGTGGGCAGGGCAATCAGCCCCAGCATTTT. The whole variable domain, remainder taken from reference TRBV30 and TRBJ1-5, is SQTIHQWPATLVQPVGSPLSLECTVEGTSNPNLYWYRQAAGRGLQLLFYSVGIGQISSEVPQNLSASRPQDRQFILSSKKLLLSDSGFYLCAWSGQGNQPQHFGDGTRLSIL.

This chain uses TRBV6-5 with TRBJ1-2, with 7 bases identical to TRBD1. The CDR3 contains 14 residues. CDR1 is MNHEY, CDR2 SVGAGI, per germline. V lost 4 bases and J lost 6; bases outside the gene matches: 8. This chain's CDR3 is CASSSAHRGHGYTF. CDR3 DNA sequence: TGTGCCAGCAGTTCAGCACACAGGGGACATGGCTACACCTTC.

This chain joins TRBV4-2 and TRBJ2-3; 10 positions match TRBD2. The V segment lost 0 bases and the J segment 4 bases; nucleotides outside the gene matches: 4. CDR3 length: 16 amino acids. Germline CDR1 and CDR2: LGHNA and YNFKEQ. The CDR3 reads CASSQDRLAGADTQYF. CDR3 DNA: TGTGCCAGCAGCCAAGATAGGCTAGCGGGAGCAGATACGCAGTATTTT.

The chain links TRBV7-9 to TRBJ1-4, with TRBD1 matching 8 bases. V trimming: 3 bases; J trimming: 0 bases; junction bases outside the gene matches: 3. Germline CDR1 is SEHNR and CDR2 is FQNEAQ (reference sequence). This CDR3 has 16 amino acids. As DNA, the CDR3 is TGTGCCAGCAGCTTGGGACAGGCCTCAACTAATGAAAAACTGTTTTTT. Amino acids: CASSLGQASTNEKLFF.

This CDR3 reads CASSAKTGITEAFF. The CDR3 DNA is TGTGCCAGCAGCGCCAAGACAGGGATAACTGAAGCTTTCTTT. The chain joins TRBV7-8 to TRBJ1-1, with 7 bases lining up with TRBD1. The CDR3 totals 14 residues. V trimming: 5 bases; J trimming: 5 bases; junction bases outside the gene matches: 8. CDR1 and CDR2 (germline): SGHVS, FQNEAQ.

This chain joins TRBV2 and TRBJ1-2; TRBD1 matches 9 bases. The junction had 7 bases not matched to a gene; V was cut back by 6 bases and J by 5 bases. The CDR3 extends over 14 amino acids. The V gene's germline CDR1 is SNHLY and CDR2 FYNNEI. CDR3 in amino acids: CASSGTGTGYGYTF. CDR3 sequence (DNA): TGTGCCAGCAGCGGAACCGGGACAGGGTATGGCTACACCTTC.

This chain links TRBV9 with TRBJ2-1; 10 nucleotides line up with TRBD2. Germline trimming cut 2 bases from V and 5 bases from J; bases unmatched to any gene: 4. In germline, CDR1 is SGDLS, CDR2 YYNGEE. The CDR3 runs 15 residues. The CDR3 is CASSVSTSGDNEQFF. The CDR3 nucleotides read TGTGCCAGCAGCGTCTCAACTAGCGGGGACAATGAGCAGTTCTTC.

This chain joins TRBV2 and TRBJ2-5; D unresolved. Trimming removed 7 bases from V and 3 bases from J, with 6 bases in between. The CDR3 extends over 11 amino acids. Germline values: CDR1 SNHLY, CDR2 FYNNEI. CDR3 in DNA: TGTGCCAGCATCAGCGAAGAGACCCAGTACTTC. Residues: CASISEETQYF.

The genes are TRBV20-1 and TRBJ2-1; D may be TRBD2 (5 bases). Germline CDR1 and CDR2: DFQATT and SNEGSKA (reference sequence). Trimming removed 4 bases from V and 8 bases from J, with 9 bases in between. This CDR3 comprises 11 residues. CDR3: CSAIEGYEQFF. The CDR3, as DNA: TGCAGTGCTATCGAGGGCTATGAGCAGTTCTTC.

V is TRBV6-5 and J is TRBJ1-6; maybe TRBD1 (5 bases). The CDR3 is made up of 14 amino acids. Germline V lookup: CDR1 MNHEY, CDR2 SVGAGI. V lost 5 bases and J lost 10, with 15 bases in between. The CDR3 protein is CASSLQVSGSPLHF. As DNA, the CDR3 is TGTGCCAGCAGTCTACAGGTCTCAGGCTCACCCCTCCACTTT.

For the CDR3, the DNA is TGTGCCAGCAGTCCCTCGGGACAGGGCGGCAATCAGCCCCAGCATTTT. It specifies CASSPSGQGGNQPQHF. The genes are TRBV6-6 and TRBJ1-5; 9 bases match TRBD1. V lost 5 bases to trimming and J lost 2 bases; unmatched junction nucleotides: 7. Looked up from germline, CDR1 is MNHNY and CDR2 is SVGAGI (reference sequence). CDR3 length: 16 residues.

This chain uses TRBV5-1 with TRBJ2-7, with D perhaps TRBD2 (5 bases). Germline-derived CDR1 and CDR2 are SGHRS and YFSETQ. V lost 4 bases and J lost 6, with 11 bases in between. The CDR3 is 12 amino acids. The CDR3 nucleotides read TGCGCCAGCAGCGGAACTAGTTCCGAGCAGTACTTC. Translated, it gives CASSGTSSEQYF.

The chain couples TRBV7-9 to TRBJ1-5; the D is unclear. The ends were cut back, 6 bases at V and 2 bases at J, with 11 bases in the middle. The CDR3 length is 14 residues. The germline gives CDR1 SEHNR, CDR2 FQNEAQ (reference sequence). CDR3 bases: TGTGCCAGCAGACGGGGAGAGGGCAATCAGCCCCAGCATTTT. Translating it yields CASRRGEGNQPQHF.

The chain couples TRBV19 to TRBJ1-5, with D possibly being TRBD1 (6 bases). The CDR3 is made up of 13 amino acids. The V end lost 2 bases, the J end lost 7 bases, and 9 bases lay between the germline ends. Germline CDR1 is LNHDA and CDR2 is SQIVND (reference sequence). The CDR3 protein is CASSIQGYQPQHF. In DNA, the CDR3 is TGTGCCAGTAGTATACAGGGGTACCAGCCCCAGCATTTT.

The chain recombines TRBV7-3 with TRBJ2-1; 7 nucleotides match TRBD2. Germline values: CDR1 SGHTA, CDR2 FQGTGA. This CDR3 is built from 15 residues. The V gene end was trimmed by 2 bases and the J gene end by 5 bases; junction bases not matched to a gene: 6. The CDR3, as DNA: TGTGCCAGCAGCTTATTCGGGACTACCCACAATGAGCAGTTCTTC. Amino acid sequence: CASSLFGTTHNEQFF.

Regarding this clone: Within the sample, other DNA sequences also encode this same CDR3. The chain combines TRBV2 with TRBJ2-2, with 9 bases matching TRBD2. CDR1 is SNHLY, CDR2 FYNNEI, per germline. This CDR3 comprises 15 residues. Germline trimming cut 7 bases from V and 0 bases from J; bases unmatched to any gene: 3. The CDR3 loop reads CASTGLAANTGELFF. The CDR3 bases are TGTGCCAGCACGGGACTAGCAGCGAACACCGGGGAGCTGTTTTTT.

The rearrangement links TRBV15 to TRBJ1-1, with 8 bases fitting TRBD1. The CDR3 length is 18 residues. The ends lost 4 bases at V and 3 bases at J; junction bases unmatched: 16. Germline CDR1 and CDR2: LNHNV and YYDKDF (reference sequence). The CDR3 loop reads CATSNDLDGDRGYTEAFF. In DNA, the CDR3 is TGTGCCACCAGCAACGACCTCGATGGTGACAGGGGTTACACTGAAGCTTTCTTT.

J is TRBJ2-1 and V is TRBV5-6, with D possibly matching TRBD2 (5 bases). Germline V gene data show CDR1 as SGHDT and CDR2 as YYEEEE. V lost 0 bases, J lost 5 bases, and 12 bases lay in between. The CDR3 runs 15 residues. The CDR3 region has the DNA TGTGCCAGCAGCTTGGGTGGGAGAATCGACAATGAGCAGTTCTTC. Translating it yields CASSLGGRIDNEQFF.

The CDR3 is CASSLVPGQETQYF. In DNA, the CDR3 is TGCGCCAGCAGCTTGGTCCCGGGGCAAGAGACCCAGTACTTC. The chain combines TRBV5-1 with TRBJ2-5; the D gene is possibly TRBD2 (5 bases). CDR3 length: 14 amino acids. With 0 bases removed from V and 2 bases from J, the gap between germline ends came to 8 bases. In germline, CDR1 is SGHRS, CDR2 YFSETQ. Together with reference TRBV5-1 and TRBJ2-5, the CDR3 gives the full variable domain: KAGVTQTPRYLIKTRGQQVTLSCSPISGHRSVSWYQQTPGQGLQFLFEYFSETQRNKGNFPGRFSGRQFSNSRSEMNVSTLELGDSALYLCASSLVPGQETQYFGPGTRLLVL.

The rearrangement links TRBV11-2 to TRBJ2-7, with 12 bases aligning to TRBD2. CDR1 is SGHAT and CDR2 is FQNNGV in the germline V gene. V shed 5 bases and J 4 bases; nucleotides not matched to a gene: 9. The CDR3 covers 16 residues. The CDR3 protein is CASSPSGGAIPYEQYF. For the CDR3, the DNA is TGTGCCAGCAGCCCTAGCGGGGGGGCGATCCCATACGAGCAGTACTTC.

This chain links TRBV14 with TRBJ1-1, with D possibly matching TRBD1 (5 bases). The germline V and J ends were trimmed by 4 bases and 0 bases, with 15 bases remaining between them. Germline assignment: CDR1 SGHDN and CDR2 FVKESK. There are 16 residues in the CDR3. The CDR3 nucleotides are TGTGCCAGCAGCCCTAGTACCTTGGGGCTGAACACTGAAGCTTTCTTT. It codes for CASSPSTLGLNTEAFF.

The chain has TRBV6-5 and TRBJ2-6; 8 bases agree with TRBD1. J gave up 6 bases and V 5 bases, and 6 bases lay outside the gene matches. Germline CDR1 reads MNHEY; CDR2 reads SVGAGI. The CDR3 totals 15 residues. CDR3 in DNA: TGTGCCAGCAGTAACAGGGGGAGCGAGGCCAACGTCCTGACTTTC. As protein: CASSNRGSEANVLTF.

The CDR3 DNA follows: TGTGCCAGCAGCTTGGAGGATTCCTCCTACGAGCAGTACTTC. Translating gives CASSLEDSSYEQYF. The chain uses TRBV13 and TRBJ2-7, with D possibly TRBD2 on 5 matching bases. The CDR3 is 14 residues long. Between the trimmed V and J ends, which lost 3 bases and 0 bases, there was a span of 9 bases. Germline V gives CDR1 PRHDT, CDR2 FYEKMQ (reference sequence). Full variable domain (remainder filled in from reference TRBV13 and TRBJ2-7): AAGVIQSPRHLIKEKRETATLKCYPIPRHDTVYWYQQGPGQDPQFLISFYEKMQSDKGSIPDRFSAQQFSDYHSELNMSSLELGDSALYFCASSLEDSSYEQYFGPGTRLTVT.

V usage is TRBV5-1 and J usage is TRBJ1-5; 9 bases are a match to TRBD1. CDR1 is SGHRS, CDR2 YFSETQ, per germline. The CDR3 contains 17 residues. After removal of 0 bases from V and 6 bases from J, the junction contained 10 bases not matched to a gene. The CDR3 DNA reads as TGCGCCAGCAGCTTGGGCCCCAAGGGACAGGGAAGTCAGCCCCAGCATTTT. This codes for CASSLGPKGQGSQPQHF.

The CDR3 DNA follows: TGTGCCAGCAGCTTACGGACAGGGGGTGCCGGGGAGCTGTTTTTT. Its protein product is CASSLRTGGAGELFF. The genes are TRBV7-9 and TRBJ2-2; 10 positions agree with TRBD1. Germline V CDR1 and CDR2: SEHNR, FQNEAQ (reference sequence). The CDR3 extends over 15 amino acids. The V and J ends lost 2 bases and 6 bases, in that order; junction bases with no gene match: 3.

The chain uses TRBV4-3 and TRBJ2-1; TRBD1 matches at 10 bases. The length of the CDR3 is 15 residues. CDR1 and CDR2 (germline): LGHNA, YSLEER. V lost 0 bases and J lost 9; bases outside the gene matches: 5. CDR3 residues: CASSQDGTGVIEQFF. The CDR3 DNA is TGCGCCAGCAGCCAAGACGGGACAGGGGTCATTGAGCAGTTCTTC.

The chain recombines TRBV5-1 with TRBJ2-1; 9 nucleotides line up with TRBD2. The CDR3 consists of 16 residues. The J segment lost 8 bases and the V segment lost 1 base, leaving 10 bases of the junction unmatched. The V gene's germline CDR1 is SGHRS and CDR2 YFSETQ. The CDR3 nucleotides read TGCGCCAGCAGCTTGAATTTAGGTATAGCGGGAGATGAGCAGTTCTTC. As protein: CASSLNLGIAGDEQFF.

The rearrangement joins TRBV7-8 to TRBJ2-7, with 7 positions matching TRBD1. Germline assignment: CDR1 SGHVS and CDR2 FQNEAQ. This CDR3 has 13 residues. The V gene end was trimmed by 4 bases and the J gene end by 6 bases; junction bases not matched to a gene: 6. As DNA, the CDR3 is TGTGCCAGCAGCTCGGTGAGGGGGCGCGAGCAGTACTTC. Encoded protein: CASSSVRGREQYF.

The chain has TRBV5-1 and TRBJ1-2, with 9 nucleotides matching TRBD1. CDR3 size: 14 residues. CDR1 is SGHRS, CDR2 YFSETQ, per germline. The V gene end was trimmed by 4 bases and the J gene end by 8 bases; junction bases not matched to a gene: 9. The DNA for the CDR3 is TGCGCCAGCAGCGGAGGACAGGGGCCATCCGGCTACACCTTC. It yields the protein CASSGGQGPSGYTF.

This sequence joins TRBV28 and TRBJ1-4; 8 nucleotides align to TRBD1. V dropped 5 bases and J dropped 7; count of bases not matched to a gene: 9. The CDR3 sequence is 15 residues long. CDR1 and CDR2 from the germline V gene are MDHEN and SYDVKM. The CDR3 protein is CASSLQQGGGEKLFF. The CDR3 DNA reads TGTGCCAGCAGTCTCCAACAGGGGGGTGGTGAAAAACTGTTTTTT.

Judged by frequency, this clone is medium-sized (0.01 to 0.1%). This sequence joins TRBV6-1 and TRBJ1-1, with D maybe TRBD1 (5 bases). This CDR3 spans 18 amino acids. V was shortened by 4 bases and J by 3 bases, with 24 bases between the two germline ends. Per germline, CDR1 MNHNS and CDR2 SASEGT. The CDR3 here is CASSVGRMQASGDTEAFF. The CDR3 DNA follows: TGTGCCAGCAGTGTTGGTAGGATGCAGGCCTCGGGGGACACTGAAGCTTTCTTT.